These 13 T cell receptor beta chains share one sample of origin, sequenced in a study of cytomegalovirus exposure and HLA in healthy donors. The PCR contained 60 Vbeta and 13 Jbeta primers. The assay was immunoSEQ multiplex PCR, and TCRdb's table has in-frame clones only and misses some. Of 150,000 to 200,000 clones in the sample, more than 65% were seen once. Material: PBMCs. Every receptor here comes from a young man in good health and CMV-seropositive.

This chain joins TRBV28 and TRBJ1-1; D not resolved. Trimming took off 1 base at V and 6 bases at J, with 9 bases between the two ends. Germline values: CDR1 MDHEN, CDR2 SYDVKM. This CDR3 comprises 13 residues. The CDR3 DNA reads TGTGCCAGCAGTTTATTGTCGGAGCCTGAAGCTTTCTTT. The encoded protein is CASSLLSEPEAFF.

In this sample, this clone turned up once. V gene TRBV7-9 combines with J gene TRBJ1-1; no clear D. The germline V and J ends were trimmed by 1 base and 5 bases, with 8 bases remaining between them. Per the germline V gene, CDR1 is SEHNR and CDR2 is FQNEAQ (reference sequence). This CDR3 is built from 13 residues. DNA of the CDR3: TGTGCCAGCAGCTTAGAGCGCCCGACTGAAGCTTTCTTT. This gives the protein CASSLERPTEAFF.

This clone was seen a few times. The CDR3, as DNA: TGTGCCAGCACCTCCGGGACTGCCAGATCGCGGGAGCAGTACTTC. Translated, it gives CASTSGTARSREQYF. The V gene is TRBV2, the J gene TRBJ2-7, with D perhaps TRBD2 (6 bases). This CDR3 has 15 amino acids. Germline values: CDR1 SNHLY, CDR2 FYNNEI. Between the trimmed V and J ends, which lost 7 bases and 7 bases, there was a span of 23 bases.

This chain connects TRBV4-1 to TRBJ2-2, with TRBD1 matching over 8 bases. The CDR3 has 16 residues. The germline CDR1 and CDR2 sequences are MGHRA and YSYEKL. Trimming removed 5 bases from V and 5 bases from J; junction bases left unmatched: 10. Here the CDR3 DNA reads TGCGCCAGCAGCTTGGGAACAGGGGGATGGACCGGGGAGCTGTTTTTT. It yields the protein CASSLGTGGWTGELFF.

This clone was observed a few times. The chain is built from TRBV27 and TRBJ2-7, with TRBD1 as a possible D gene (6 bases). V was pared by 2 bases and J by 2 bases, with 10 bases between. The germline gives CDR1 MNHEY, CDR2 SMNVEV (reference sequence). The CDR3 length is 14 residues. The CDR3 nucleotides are TGTGCCAGCAGTTTACGGGACACTGCCTACGAGCAGTACTTC. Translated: CASSLRDTAYEQYF.

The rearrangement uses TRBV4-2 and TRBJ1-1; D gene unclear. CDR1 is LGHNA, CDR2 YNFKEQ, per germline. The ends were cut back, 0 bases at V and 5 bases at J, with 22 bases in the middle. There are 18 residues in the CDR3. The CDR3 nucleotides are TGTGCCAGCAGCCAAGAAGTTGGAGGGTTGGACTTTATAACTGAAGCTTTCTTT. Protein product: CASSQEVGGLDFITEAFF.

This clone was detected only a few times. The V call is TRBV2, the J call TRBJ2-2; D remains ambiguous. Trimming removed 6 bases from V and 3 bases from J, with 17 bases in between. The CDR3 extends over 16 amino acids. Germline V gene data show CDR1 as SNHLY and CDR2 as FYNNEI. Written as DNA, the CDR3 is TGTGCCAGCAGCCCATATGGGTCCCGGGACACCGGGGAGCTGTTTTTT. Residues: CASSPYGSRDTGELFF.

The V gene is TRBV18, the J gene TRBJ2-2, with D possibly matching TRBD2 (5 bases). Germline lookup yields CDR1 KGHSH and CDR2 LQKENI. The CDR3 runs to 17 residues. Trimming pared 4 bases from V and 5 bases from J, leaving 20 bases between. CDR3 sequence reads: CASSLERGSGSTGELFF. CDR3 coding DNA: TGTGCCAGCTCACTAGAGAGAGGCAGCGGCTCTACCGGGGAGCTGTTTTTT. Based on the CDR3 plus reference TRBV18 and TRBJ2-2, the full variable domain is NAGVMQNPRHLVRRRGQEARLRCSPMKGHSHVYWYRQLPEEGLKFMVYLQKENIIDESGMPKERFSAEFPKEGPSILRIQQVVRGDSAAYFCASSLERGSGSTGELFFGEGSRLTVL.

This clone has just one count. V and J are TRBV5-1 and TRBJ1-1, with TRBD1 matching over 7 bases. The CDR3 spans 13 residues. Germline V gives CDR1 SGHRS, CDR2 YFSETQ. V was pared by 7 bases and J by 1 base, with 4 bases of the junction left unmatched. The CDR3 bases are TGCGCCAGCCGCAGACAGGGGAACACTGAAGCTTTCTTT. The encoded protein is CASRRQGNTEAFF. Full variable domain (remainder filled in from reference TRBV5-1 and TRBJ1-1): KAGVTQTPRYLIKTRGQQVTLSCSPISGHRSVSWYQQTPGQGLQFLFEYFSETQRNKGNFPGRFSGRQFSNSRSEMNVSTLELGDSALYLCASRRQGNTEAFFGQGTRLTVV.

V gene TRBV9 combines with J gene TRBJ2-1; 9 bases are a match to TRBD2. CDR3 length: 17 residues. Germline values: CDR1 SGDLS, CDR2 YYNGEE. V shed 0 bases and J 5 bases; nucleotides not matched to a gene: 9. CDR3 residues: CASSVGGSGRSHNEQFF. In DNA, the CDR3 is TGTGCCAGCAGCGTAGGGGGGAGCGGGAGGAGTCACAATGAGCAGTTCTTC.

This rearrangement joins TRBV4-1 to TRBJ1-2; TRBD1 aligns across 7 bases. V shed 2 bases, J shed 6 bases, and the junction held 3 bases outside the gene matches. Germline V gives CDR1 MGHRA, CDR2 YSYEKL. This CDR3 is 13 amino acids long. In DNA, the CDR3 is TGCGCCAGCAGCCAAAGACAGGGAGATGGCTACACCTTC. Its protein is CASSQRQGDGYTF.

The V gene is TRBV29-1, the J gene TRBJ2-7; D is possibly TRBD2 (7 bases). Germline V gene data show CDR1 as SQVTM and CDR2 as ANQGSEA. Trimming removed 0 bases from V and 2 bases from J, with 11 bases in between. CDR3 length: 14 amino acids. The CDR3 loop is CSVEETGGPYEQYF. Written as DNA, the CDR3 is TGCAGCGTTGAAGAAACCGGGGGGCCCTACGAGCAGTACTTC.

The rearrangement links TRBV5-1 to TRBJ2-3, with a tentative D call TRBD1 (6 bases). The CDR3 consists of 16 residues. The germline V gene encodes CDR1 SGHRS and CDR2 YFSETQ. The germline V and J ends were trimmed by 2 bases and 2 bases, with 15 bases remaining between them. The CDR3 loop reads CASSFGTGSLTDTQYF. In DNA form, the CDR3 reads TGCGCCAGCAGCTTTGGCACAGGGTCTCTCACAGATACGCAGTATTTT.